This T cell receptor (beta chain) was sequenced for a study of beta chain features in type 1 diabetes (dated by TCRdb to between 2017 and 2018). Regarding the study in general: Mean age, gender distribution, total cell number and subset yield did not differ between patients and healthy donors. The study compared the TCRB repertoires of sorted circulating CD4+ T cell subsets in recently diagnosed type 1 diabetes patients with those in matched healthy donors. A total of roughly 98,000,000 sorted cells were examined across all samples, and RNA yield correlated strongly with the number of cells per subset. Regulatory and stem cell-like memory subsets were obtained from only 8 patients and about eight healthy donors, while naive and central memory subsets were obtained from all 28 donors. General findings and caveats noted by the study authors: Fewer insertions and more nucleotide deletions at VDJ recombination sites were observed in patients with type 1 diabetes, implying thymic rearrangement abnormalities. Because cDNA was sequenced instead of genomic DNA, activated cells with high expression could be over-represented, although the groups did not differ in activation or CD3 levels. Naive, central memory and regulatory TCRB repertoires appeared to be more alike among patients than among healthy donors. Type 1 diabetes patients showed a moderate but significant shortening of TCRB CDR3 length in all four CD4+ subsets. Because small numbers of individuals were included in the HLA sub-analyses, any influence of HLA type on TCRB rearrangement was left unresolved. Shorter templates might be favored by PCR, yet because patient and control samples were amplified and corrected together, any such skew would affect both groups equally.

Inclusive of the bounding cysteine and phenylalanine, the CDR3 is 15 residues long. Kept here is only the CDR3 DNA, which spans 45 bases and is read in frame from base 1. A distance of 14 bases separates the germline ends of V and J, which lose 2 bases and 3 bases respectively. CDR1 is given as SGHDT and CDR2 as YYEEEE, both from the germline V gene. Concerning this clone itself: The antigen it recognizes is unknown. No base quality values were provided; no much bigger clone lies one nucleotide off.

The entire amount of isolated RNA was reverse transcribed using the High Capacity cDNA Reverse Transcription Kit, so the sequenced TCRB transcripts were expressed ones. Deep immunoSEQ sequencing was performed on naive, central memory and regulatory T cell samples, with an average of around 3.4 million total reads per sample. Sorted cells were lysed in RLT buffer, and RNA was extracted using DNase-treated RNeasy Micro or Mini kits according to cell number. To prevent cross-contamination, each cell subset was processed individually, whereas patient and healthy donor samples were processed jointly. TCRB sequences were amplified from cDNA with the immunoSEQ multiplex PCR, producing 87-bp fragments spanning the CDR3 region. Amplicons were sequenced on the Illumina HiSeq platform. The published analysis was carried out like this. Synthetic template baselines were used to correct PCR bias computationally, reads within Hamming distance 2 were collapsed together, and singletons that could not be merged were discarded. Reads were aligned against IMGT to assign V, D and J genes, CDR3 length and insertions or deletions at six rearrangement sites. Within each subset, clonotype counts were normalized to sorted cell number, after which true diversity and Gini coefficients were computed with the tcR R package. Repertoire sharing was quantified using the overlap coefficient calculated on TCRB nucleotide sequences. TCRdb re-hosts the immuneACCESS table, in-frame sequences only. Its copies lack some clones; in the studies checked, an unresolved V gene accounts for under half of them, and the cause for the rest is not known. Clonal size and the V and J genes are those of that table, whereas D and trimming came from the DNA. The sample table lists around 180,000 clones, about 13% of them with a count of one. Clones ranked in the top ten supply around 0.63% of the sample.

From each donor, a single peripheral blood sample of roughly 0.11 L on average was drawn into heparinised tubes. Using a panel that included CD45RO, CCR7, CD25, CD127, CD95 and CD27, naive, central memory, regulatory and stem cell-like memory CD4+ T cells were sorted on a BD FACSAria II. All sorted populations exceeded 95% purity. PBMCs were isolated right away by Lymphoprep density gradient centrifugation and were stained directly, without culture. So that batch effects would be minimized, each experiment stained and sorted samples in pairs, pairing one healthy donor with one patient. This TCR was recovered from a woman aged 18-35 years in good health. Sequenced: central memory CD4+ T cells from blood. The sequence joins TRBV5-6 to TRBJ2-5; the D gene is possibly TRBD2, with 5 bases matching. The DNA reads TGTGCCAGCAGCTTAACTAACCCGGGGAAAGAGACCCAGTACTTC. Its protein reads: CASSLTNPGKETQYF. This CDR3, with the reference TRBV5-6 and TRBJ2-5 proteins standing in past its ends, gives the full variable domain DAGVTQSPTHLIKTRGQQVTLRCSPKSGHDTVSWYQQALGQGPQFIFQYYEEEERQRGNFPDRFSGHQFPNYSSELNVNALLLGDSALYLCASSLTNPGKETQYFGPGTRLLVL.